The TCR beta chain described here comes from a study of cytotoxic CD8 clonotypes in ibrutinib-treated CLL. Across the whole study: It was after a median about 12 months of treatment, range 6 to 36, that response samples were taken. General study findings and limits: Whereas clonality rose at ibrutinib response, it declined toward baseline at progression.

About this clone itself: The antigen remains unidentified.

Profiling relied on immunoSEQ multiplex PCR, and the TCRdb table lists in-frame clones only, not all of them. Of about 130,000 clones in the sample, 60% to 85% were seen once. CDR1 and CDR2 from the germline V gene are SEHNR and FQNEAQ (reference sequence). The CDR3 is 13 residues long. Trimming stripped 1 base from V and 8 bases from J, with 11 bases between. The TCR comes from a human donor with chronic lymphocytic leukemia. The sequenced sample was PBMCs, obtained after 24 months of ibrutinib treatment. The chain joins TRBV7-9 to TRBJ1-2, with TRBD1 as a possible D gene (6 bases). The CDR3 DNA reads TGTGCCAGCAGCTTAGATGCAGGGGACGGCTACACCTTC. It translates to CASSLDAGDGYTF. The full variable domain, completed using reference TRBV7-9 and TRBJ1-2, is DTGVSQNPRHKITKRGQNVTFRCDPISEHNRLYWYRQTLGQGPEFLTYFQNEAQLEKSRLLSDRFSAERPKGSFSTLEIQRTEQGDSAMYLCASSLDAGDGYTFGSGTRLTVV.